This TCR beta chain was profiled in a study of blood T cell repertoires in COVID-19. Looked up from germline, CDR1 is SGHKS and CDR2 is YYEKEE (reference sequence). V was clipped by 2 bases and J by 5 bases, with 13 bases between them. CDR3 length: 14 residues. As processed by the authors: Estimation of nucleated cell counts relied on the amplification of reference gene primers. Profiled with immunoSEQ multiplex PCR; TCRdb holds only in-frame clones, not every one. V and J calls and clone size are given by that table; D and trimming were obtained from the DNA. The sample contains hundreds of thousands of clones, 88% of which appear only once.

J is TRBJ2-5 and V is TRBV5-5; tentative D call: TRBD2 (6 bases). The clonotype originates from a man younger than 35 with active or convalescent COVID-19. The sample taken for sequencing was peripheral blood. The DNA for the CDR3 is TGTGCCAGCAGCTTTTGGGGTGGAGGGGAGACCCAGTACTTC. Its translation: CASSFWGGGETQYF. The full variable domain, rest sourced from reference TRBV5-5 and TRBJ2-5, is DAGVTQSPTHLIKTRGQQVTLRCSPISGHKSVSWYQQVLGQGPQFIFQYYEKEERGRGNFPDRFSARQFPNYSSELNVNALLLGDSALYLCASSFWGGGETQYFGPGTRLLVL.